The 22 T cell receptor beta chains presented below share a single source sample, sequenced in a study of PD-1 blockade in classical Hodgkin lymphoma. This table comes from immunoSEQ multiplex PCR, and its TCRdb copy is limited to in-frame clones, with some not included. Here the sample spans some 96,000 clones, roughly 83% being singletons. Brentuximab vedotin exposure varied among the patients, all of whom had relapsed after autologous stem cell transplantation. Material: peripheral blood mononuclear cells (PBMCs), obtained at baseline. These receptors were taken from a human donor with classical Hodgkin lymphoma.

The chain combines TRBV10-3 with TRBJ1-1; D is ambiguous. Trimming cost V 2 bases and J 7 bases, with 11 bases left between them. The CDR3 contains 13 residues. CDR1 ENHRY and CDR2 SYGVKD come from the germline V gene. CDR3 nucleotides: TGTGCCATCAGTGAGGAGAGAGCGATTGAAGCTTTCTTT. Protein product: CAISEERAIEAFF.

The chain employs TRBV7-3 and TRBJ1-1, with D hard to call. With 5 bases removed from V and 4 bases from J, the gap between germline ends came to 11 bases. CDR3 length: 13 amino acids. Germline V lookup: CDR1 SGHTA, CDR2 FQGTGA. The CDR3 nucleotides are TGTGCCAGCAGCCCTGCGGCGGGCACTGAAGCTTTCTTT. Amino acid sequence: CASSPAAGTEAFF.

J is TRBJ2-5 and V is TRBV28; no definite D call. The germline CDR1 and CDR2 sequences are MDHEN and SYDVKM. CDR3 size: 12 residues. V lost 3 bases and J 5 bases, leaving 7 bases between the germline ends. The chain's CDR3 is CASSFMWETQYF. The CDR3 DNA sequence: TGTGCCAGCAGTTTCATGTGGGAGACCCAGTACTTC.

The chain carries TRBV14 and TRBJ1-4; 9 nucleotides align to TRBD1. The CDR3 has 19 residues. The germline CDR1 and CDR2 sequences are SGHDN and FVKESK. Losses at the gene ends were 0 bases for V and 4 bases for J; bases not matched to a gene: 12. CDR3 in amino acids: CASSQDPGTGSSINEKLFF. The CDR3 DNA follows: TGTGCCAGCAGCCAAGATCCAGGGACAGGGAGTTCTATTAATGAAAAACTGTTTTTT.

V usage is TRBV5-1 and J usage is TRBJ2-2, with D unclear. Germline CDR1 reads SGHRS; CDR2 reads YFSETQ. The germline V and J ends were trimmed by 0 bases and 5 bases, with 5 bases remaining between them. CDR3 length: 13 amino acids. The CDR3 nucleotides are TGCGCCAGCAGCTTGGTGCTTACCGGGGAGCTGTTTTTT. It encodes CASSLVLTGELFF.

The chain is built from TRBV5-8 and TRBJ1-5; 11 bases map to TRBD1. The CDR3 loop spans 16 amino acids. The junction had 3 bases not matched to a gene; V was cut back by 4 bases and J by 0 bases. From germline, CDR1 is SGHTS and CDR2 YDEGEE. CDR3 in DNA: TGTGCCAGCAGCCAGGGGACAGGGGGTAGCAATCAGCCCCAGCATTTT. Protein: CASSQGTGGSNQPQHF.

The genes are TRBV19 and TRBJ2-3; D is possibly TRBD1 (5 bases). The CDR3 loop spans 14 amino acids. V lost 2 bases, J lost 1 base, and 7 bases lay in between. Germline-derived CDR1 and CDR2 are LNHDA and SQIVND (reference sequence). CDR3 residues: CASSILTGTDTQYF. CDR3 bases: TGTGCCAGTAGTATACTGACAGGCACAGATACGCAGTATTTT.

This clone was seen just once. V is TRBV13 and J is TRBJ2-2, with 9 bases identical to TRBD1. CDR3 length equals 15 residues. Trimming cost V 5 bases and J 4 bases; bases outside gene matches: 5. In germline, CDR1 is PRHDT, CDR2 FYEKMQ (reference sequence). CDR3 in DNA: TGTGCCAGCAGCCGAGGGGACAGGGTCACCGGGGAGCTGTTTTTT. Protein: CASSRGDRVTGELFF.

V and J are TRBV10-3 and TRBJ2-2; D is unclear. CDR1 is ENHRY, CDR2 SYGVKD, per germline. Trimming shortened V by 3 bases and J by 7 bases, and 9 bases separated the two germline ends. The CDR3 has 13 amino acids. The CDR3 nucleotides are TGTGCCATCAGTGAAACAGAATTCGGGGAGCTGTTTTTT. This gives the protein CAISETEFGELFF.

The genes are TRBV18 and TRBJ1-2; D may be TRBD1 (5 bases). V lost 3 bases and J 7 bases, leaving 12 bases between the germline ends. This CDR3 is built from 13 residues. The germline gives CDR1 KGHSH, CDR2 LQKENI. In DNA form, the CDR3 reads TGTGCCAGCTCACCTAGACGGGGGATTGGCTACACCTTC. This translates into CASSPRRGIGYTF.

As DNA, the CDR3 is TGTGCCAGCAGCCTGCCCGGGACAGGGGCGGAGACCCAGTACTTC. Its translation is CASSLPGTGAETQYF. V gene TRBV5-4 combines with J gene TRBJ2-5; 10 positions agree with TRBD1. CDR3 length: 15 residues. The V gene's germline CDR1 is SGHNT and CDR2 YYREEE (reference sequence). V dropped 4 bases and J dropped 5; count of bases not matched to a gene: 8.

The V call is TRBV25-1, the J call TRBJ2-7; TRBD1 aligns across 9 bases. CDR1 and CDR2 (germline): MGHDK, SYGVNS. This CDR3 region has 16 residues. V was clipped by 1 base and J by 3 bases; unmatched bases: 7. The DNA for the CDR3 is TGTGCCAGCAGTGAATTGGGGGGACAGGGCGGCTACGAGCAGTACTTC. This translates into CASSELGGQGGYEQYF.

The gene calls are TRBV18 and TRBJ2-3, with D perhaps given as TRBD1 or TRBD2 (6 bases each). Trimming shortened V by 3 bases and J by 6 bases, and 13 bases separated the two germline ends. CDR1 KGHSH and CDR2 LQKENI come from the germline V gene. The CDR3 has 14 amino acids. CDR3 bases: TGTGCCAGCTCACCCGGGGGCCTCGCTGATACGCAGTATTTT. Translating gives CASSPGGLADTQYF.

The rearrangement links TRBV11-3 to TRBJ2-4; a weak D match, TRBD2 (6 bases). This CDR3 contains 12 residues. V was cut by 5 bases and J by 11 bases, with 13 bases left in between. Germline assignment: CDR1 SGHNT and CDR2 YENEEA. The CDR3 loop reads CASSTHSGVQYF. DNA of the CDR3: TGTGCCAGCAGCACCCATAGCGGAGTTCAGTACTTC.

In DNA form, the CDR3 reads TGTGCCAGCAGGACAGAAGGGCTCCGCACAGATACGCAGTATTTT. Residues: CASRTEGLRTDTQYF. The gene calls are TRBV9 and TRBJ2-3, with D possibly TRBD1 on 5 matching bases. In germline, CDR1 is SGDLS, CDR2 YYNGEE. The CDR3 is 15 amino acids. Trimming cost V 5 bases and J 1 base, with 14 bases left between them.

The chain employs TRBV18 and TRBJ2-3; TRBD2 matches 12 bases. Germline values: CDR1 KGHSH, CDR2 LQKENI. V dropped 3 bases and J dropped 4; count of bases not matched to a gene: 2. The CDR3 is made up of 15 amino acids. CDR3 DNA sequence: TGTGCCAGCTCACCGGCTAGCGGGAGGGCAGATACGCAGTATTTT. Translated: CASSPASGRADTQYF. Looking up the rest from reference TRBV18 and TRBJ2-3 gives the full variable domain: NAGVMQNPRHLVRRRGQEARLRCSPMKGHSHVYWYRQLPEEGLKFMVYLQKENIIDESGMPKERFSAEFPKEGPSILRIQQVVRGDSAAYFCASSPASGRADTQYFGPGTRLTVL.

The chain is built from TRBV15 and TRBJ2-3; 11 bases map to TRBD2. Germline values: CDR1 LNHNV, CDR2 YYDKDF (reference sequence). The V gene end was trimmed by 0 bases and the J gene end by 0 bases; junction bases not matched to a gene: 5. The CDR3 loop spans 18 amino acids. CDR3 loop: CATSRDVSGRASTDTQYF. CDR3 bases: TGTGCCACCAGCAGAGATGTTAGCGGGAGGGCGAGCACAGATACGCAGTATTTT. Using reference TRBV15 and TRBJ2-3 for the parts outside the CDR3, the full variable domain is DAMVIQNPRYQVTQFGKPVTLSCSQTLNHNVMYWYQQKSSQAPKLLFHYYDKDFNNEADTPDNFQSRRPNTSFCFLDIRSPGLGDTAMYLCATSRDVSGRASTDTQYFGPGTRLTVL.

This clone has only one observation. CDR3 region: CASSFGGGGVGYTF. For the CDR3, the DNA is TGTGCCAGCAGCTTCGGAGGGGGCGGAGTTGGCTACACCTTC. The chain carries TRBV5-8 and TRBJ1-2; 7 nucleotides match TRBD1. Germline CDR1 reads SGHTS; CDR2 reads YDEGEE. Trimming at V came to 2 bases and at J to 7 bases, leaving 8 bases not matched to a gene. The CDR3 spans 14 residues.

The chain couples TRBV19 to TRBJ1-1, with D possibly matching TRBD1 (5 bases). Germline CDR1 reads LNHDA; CDR2 reads SQIVND (reference sequence). This CDR3 spans 11 amino acids. Trimming took 7 bases from V and 11 from J, leaving 14 bases between them. As DNA, the CDR3 is TGTGCCAGTACCGTGGGGGAAGTGGCTTTCTTT. This codes for CASTVGEVAFF.

The genes are TRBV7-6 and TRBJ2-6, with D tentatively TRBD1 (6 bases). CDR1 and CDR2 from the germline V gene are SGHVS and FNYEAQ. The CDR3 runs to 17 residues. V was clipped by 2 bases and J by 0 bases, with 11 bases between them. The CDR3 protein is CASSLPRTASGANVLTF. For the CDR3, the DNA is TGTGCCAGCAGCTTACCCCGGACAGCCTCTGGGGCCAACGTCCTGACTTTC.

The V gene is TRBV5-8, the J gene TRBJ2-7; 9 bases are shared with TRBD2. The J segment lost 3 bases and the V segment lost 7 bases, leaving 11 bases of the junction unmatched. Germline CDR1 SGHTS, CDR2 YDEGEE. The CDR3 contains 15 residues. CDR3 sequence: CASGGGGRAFYEQYF. The CDR3, as DNA: TGTGCCAGCGGCGGGGGCGGGAGGGCCTTCTACGAGCAGTACTTC. The full variable domain, its missing parts supplied by reference TRBV5-8 and TRBJ2-7, is EAGVTQSPTHLIKTRGQQATLRCSPISGHTSVYWYQQALGLGLQFLLWYDEGEERNRGNFPPRFSGRQFPNYSSELNVNALELEDSALYLCASGGGGRAFYEQYFGPGTRLTVT.

V gene TRBV5-8 combines with J gene TRBJ1-2; 8 bases align to TRBD1. CDR3 size: 13 residues. V trimming: 5 bases; J trimming: 6 bases; junction bases outside the gene matches: 6. Looked up from germline, CDR1 is SGHTS and CDR2 is YDEGEE. CDR3 in DNA: TGTGCCAGCAGTCGAGGACAGGGTGATGGCTACACCTTC. Translated, it gives CASSRGQGDGYTF.